Below, 7 T cell receptor beta chains from the same sample are listed, as sequenced in a study of blood T cells in healthy people across ages. A second PCR, run for about 6 to 11 cycles, used a sample-barcoded 5' primer plus a J-beta primer mix. MiXCR was run by TCRdb on the 5' RACE reads, yielding one entry per CDR3 protein. The sample consists of more than 500,000 distinct CDR3 sequences, roughly a quarter of them appearing once. This same sample was also part of a study on T cells of mothers and their children.

The source material was blood. The receptors originated from a boy aged 2 to 9 in good health.

CDR3 amino acids: CAGRSGGGTGELFF. The DNA for the CDR3 is TGTGCCGGACGTAGCGGGGGAGGTACCGGGGAGCTGTTTTTT. The chain joins TRBV2 to TRBJ2-2; 9 bases are shared with TRBD2. Looked up from germline, CDR1 is SNHLY and CDR2 is FYNNEI. With V trimmed by 11 bases and J by 5 bases, 9 bases remained unmatched. The CDR3 consists of 14 residues.

This clonotype was found once. The chain is built from TRBV6-6 and TRBJ2-7; 7 positions agree with TRBD2. J gave up 0 bases and V 6 bases, and 11 bases lay outside the gene matches. The CDR3 contains 16 residues. CDR1 and CDR2 from the germline V gene are MNHNY and SVGAGI (reference sequence). In nucleotides, the CDR3 is TGTGCCAGCAGCCAATCCGGGGGGATTGGCTCCTACGAGCAGTACTTC. This gives the protein CASSQSGGIGSYEQYF.

The V and J genes are TRBV10-3 and TRBJ1-2; possible D gene TRBD1, 5 bases. This CDR3 is built from 12 residues. Trimming took 3 bases from V and 4 from J, leaving 6 bases between them. Per the germline V gene, CDR1 is ENHRY and CDR2 is SYGVKD. The CDR3 here is CAISDTGYGYTF. The CDR3 DNA follows: TGTGCCATCAGTGATACAGGCTATGGCTACACCTTC.

The chain joins TRBV4-3 to TRBJ2-5; D is possibly TRBD2 (6 bases). The better agreement between TRBJ2-1 and the DNA end casts doubt on the J call. The CDR3 sequence is 15 residues long. CDR1 is LGHNA, CDR2 YSLEER, per germline. CDR3 region: CASSQDTSPGREQFF. The CDR3 bases are TGCGCCAGCAGCCAGGACACTAGCCCCGGCCGTGAGCAGTTCTTC.

This clonotype was picked up a small number of times. This sequence joins TRBV20-1 and TRBJ2-5; D may be TRBD1 (6 bases). Germline V gene sequence: CDR1 DFQATT, CDR2 SNEGSKA (reference sequence). The CDR3 sequence is 13 residues long. V shed 1 base and J shed 5 bases, with 11 bases lying between them. This CDR3 reads CSARVRGRETQYF. CDR3 bases: TGCAGTGCTAGAGTCAGGGGACGGGAGACCCAGTACTTC.

This clonotype has a handful of counts. At one end, the junction sequence differs from germline, possibly due to a read error. V and J are TRBV6-5 and TRBJ2-2, with 7 bases that match TRBD1. CDR1 MNHEY and CDR2 SVGAGI come from the germline V gene. The CDR3 covers 13 residues. The CDR3 loop is CANSFRGTGELFF. In DNA, the CDR3 is TGTGCCAACAGTTTCAGGGGGACCGGGGAGCTGTTTTTT.

This clonotype was picked up a small number of times. The rearrangement joins TRBV7-2 to TRBJ2-4; 8 bases are a match to TRBD1. This CDR3 has 13 residues. Germline V lookup: CDR1 SGHTA, CDR2 FQGNSA. The V gene end was trimmed by 5 bases and the J gene end by 8 bases; junction bases not matched to a gene: 5. The CDR3 sequence: CASSLGTGDIQYF. The CDR3, as DNA: TGTGCCAGCAGCCTCGGGACAGGTGACATTCAGTACTTC.